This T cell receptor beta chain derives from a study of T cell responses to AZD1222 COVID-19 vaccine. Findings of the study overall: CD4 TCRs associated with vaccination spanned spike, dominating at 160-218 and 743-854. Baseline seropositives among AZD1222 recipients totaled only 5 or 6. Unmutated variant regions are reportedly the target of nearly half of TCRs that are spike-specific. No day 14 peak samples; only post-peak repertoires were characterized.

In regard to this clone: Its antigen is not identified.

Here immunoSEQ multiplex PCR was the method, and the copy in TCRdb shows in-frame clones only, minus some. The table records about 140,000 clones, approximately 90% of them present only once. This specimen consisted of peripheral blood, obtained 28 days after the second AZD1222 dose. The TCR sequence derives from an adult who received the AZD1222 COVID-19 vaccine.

CDR3 residues: CASSLAGETQYF. Written as DNA, the CDR3 is TGTGCCAGCAGCTTAGCGGGGGAGACCCAGTACTTC. V usage is TRBV5-4 and J usage is TRBJ2-5, with 7 bases lining up with TRBD2. Trimming removed 2 bases from V and 5 bases from J; junction bases left unmatched: 0. Germline V gives CDR1 SGHNT, CDR2 YYREEE (reference sequence). This CDR3 is built from 12 residues.